Sequencing of this TCR beta chain was carried out in a study of CD8+CD57+ T cells in acquired aplastic anemia. Study as a whole: On average, sorted CD4+ and CD8+ cells gave 3 to 4 ug of DNA.

With respect to this clonotype: Its antigen is unidentified.

Broader study findings: The CD8+ Simpson's diversity of patients and controls was not significantly different.

V was clipped by 2 bases and J by 1 base, with 8 bases between them. CDR3 length equals 14 residues. CDR1 SGHAT and CDR2 FQDESV come from the germline V gene (reference sequence). CDR3 and TCR beta VDJ profiling relied on a genomic DNA template. MiXCR was run by TCRdb on the reads, yielding one entry per CDR3 protein. The table lists hundreds of thousands of distinct CDR3 sequences, around a third of them singletons. Whoever was chosen for sequencing had shown CD8+CD57+ cell expansion by flow cytometry. In all patients, the disease was severe acquired aplastic anemia. The chain uses TRBV11-1 and TRBJ1-1; D remains ambiguous. This TCR was sampled from a human donor with aplastic anemia. The sample consisted of sorted CD4+, CD8+, or CD8+CD57+ T cells (not recorded which) from PBMCs. For the CDR3, the DNA is TGTGCCAGCAGCTTAAGGAGGCAGAACACTGAAGCTTTCTTT. Translation: CASSLRRQNTEAFF.